This TCR beta chain was profiled in a study of shared clonotypes between healthy human individuals. Study context: CD4 naive cells filled three plates per donor, CD4 memory three, CD8 naive two and CD8 memory one.

Only in-frame clones appear in the TCRdb table, and some are missing; sequencing was by immunoSEQ multiplex PCR. The sample holds 2 million to 2.5 million clones, under 95% seen once. Regarding the study as a whole: The generation probabilities recorded for non-shared clonotypes fell below those of clonotypes shared by all four donors.

As concerns this clone: The target antigen is unknown.

This CDR3 region has 15 residues. Germline-derived CDR1 and CDR2 are LNHDA and SQIVND (reference sequence). The V segment lost 6 bases and the J segment 1 base; nucleotides outside the gene matches: 7. The chain couples TRBV19 to TRBJ1-2; 8 bases map to TRBD1. The source material was naive CD4+ T cells from PBMCs. The subset denotes: CD45RA+ positively selected. The source of this sequence is a man younger than 35 in good health. Some clones in this sample may be carry-over from other donors' samples. The CDR3 DNA reads TGTGCCAGTAGCGAGGGACAGGAACATAACTATGGCTACACCTTC. This translates into CASSEGQEHNYGYTF. Drawing the rest from reference TRBV19 and TRBJ1-2, the complete variable domain is DGGITQSPKYLFRKEGQNVTLSCEQNLNHDAMYWYRQDPGQGLRLIYYSQIVNDFQKGDIAEGYSVSREKKESFPLTVTSAQKNPTAFYLCASSEGQEHNYGYTFGSGTRLTVV.